This passage covers 8 T cell receptor beta chains from one sample sequenced in a study of cytomegalovirus exposure and HLA in healthy donors. Primers: 60 Vbeta forward and 13 Jbeta reverse. The data were produced by immunoSEQ multiplex PCR, yet TCRdb's version contains in-frame clones alone and is incomplete. The top ten hold roughly 3% of the sample, which has 80,000 or so clones, 75% to 85% seen once. The sequencing sample was made of PBMCs. The receptors shown here come from a man aged 50 or older in good health and CMV-seropositive.

A single count supports this clone. The chain links TRBV5-1 to TRBJ2-1, with D perhaps matching TRBD1 (6 bases). CDR3 length: 17 residues. Per the germline V gene, CDR1 is SGHRS and CDR2 is YFSETQ. The germline V and J ends were trimmed by 7 bases and 0 bases, with 20 bases remaining between them. Here the CDR3 reads CASRHTDGTSSYNEQFF. DNA of the CDR3: TGCGCCAGCCGCCACACGGACGGGACAAGCTCCTACAATGAGCAGTTCTTC.

In the case of this clone: Additional DNA sequences in this sample encode the identical CDR3. This chain links TRBV5-1 with TRBJ2-1, with 10 bases lining up with TRBD2. The V gene's germline CDR1 is SGHRS and CDR2 YFSETQ. This CDR3 spans 15 amino acids. Unmatched junction bases numbered 9, after V lost 4 bases and J lost 8 bases. CDR3 amino acids: CASSPNSGRTDEQFF. In DNA form, the CDR3 reads TGCGCCAGCAGCCCAAATAGCGGGAGGACCGATGAGCAGTTCTTC.

Concerning this clone: Germline is not matched at one junction end, which may reflect a read error. The chain employs TRBV4-3 and TRBJ2-6, with 9 bases that match TRBD2. CDR3 length equals 17 residues. Germline lookup yields CDR1 LGHNA and CDR2 YSLEER. The CDR3 DNA reads TGCGCCAGCAGCCACCAAGACGCGGCGGGAGGGGCCAACGGCCTGACTTTC. Amino acids: CASSHQDAAGGANGLTF.

The chain uses TRBV14 and TRBJ1-1; D is ambiguous. This CDR3 has 15 amino acids. V gave up 2 bases and J gave up 0 bases, with 10 bases separating them. CDR1 is SGHDN, CDR2 FVKESK, per germline. CDR3 nucleotides: TGTGCCAGCAGCCAATCCCTTCTTATGAACACTGAAGCTTTCTTT. As protein: CASSQSLLMNTEAFF.

The V gene is TRBV6-5, the J gene TRBJ2-7, with TRBD2 matching over 7 bases. Germline V gene data show CDR1 as MNHEY and CDR2 as SVGAGI. This CDR3 has 14 residues. Unmatched junction bases numbered 9, after V lost 8 bases and J lost 2 bases. The CDR3 loop reads CASGFSGSTYEQYF. In DNA, the CDR3 is TGTGCCAGCGGATTTAGCGGGTCCACCTACGAGCAGTACTTC.

In nucleotides, the CDR3 is TGCGCCAGTCGACTAGCGGGAGTATCCAATGAGCAGTTCTTC. As protein: CASRLAGVSNEQFF. The gene calls are TRBV4-1 and TRBJ2-1, with 12 nucleotides matching TRBD2. Germline CDR1 and CDR2: MGHRA and YSYEKL. Germline trimming cut 9 bases from V and 6 bases from J; bases unmatched to any gene: 6. The CDR3 length is 14 residues.

V and J are TRBV7-9 and TRBJ2-6; D might be TRBD2 (5 bases). The CDR3 spans 16 residues. CDR1 and CDR2 (germline): SEHNR, FQNEAQ (reference sequence). Trimming took 1 base from V and 4 from J, leaving 11 bases between them. In DNA form, the CDR3 reads TGTGCCAGCAGCTTAGACGGGGTTAAAGGGGCCAACGTCCTGACTTTC. It encodes CASSLDGVKGANVLTF.

The CDR3 region is CASRGQGRNTEAFF. The CDR3 nucleotides are TGTGCCAGTAGGGGACAGGGGAGGAACACTGAAGCTTTCTTT. The rearrangement uses TRBV19 and TRBJ1-1, with TRBD1 identical over 10 bases. V lost 6 bases and J lost 1; bases outside the gene matches: 2. CDR1 is LNHDA, CDR2 SQIVND, per germline (reference sequence). CDR3 length: 14 residues.